This T cell receptor beta chain was sequenced in a study of a mutant IDH1 vaccine in newly diagnosed glioma. About the research overall: At week 35 came visit V12, and visit V13 followed at week 47.

Time point indicated: week 47, end of study. One vaccine dose held 300 ug of mutant IDH1 20-mer peptide and came with topical imiquimod. Newly diagnosed WHO grade 3 or 4 IDH1-mutant, ATRX-lost astrocytomas were identified in the donors. Remarks on this clone: Its target is unknown.

CDR3 size: 14 residues. TCRdb keeps only in-frame clones here, not all; method: immunoSEQ multiplex PCR. Found here are 10,000 to 15,000 clones, about 80% of them singletons; the top ten hold less than 5%. This sequence originates from a middle-aged woman with glioma. The material sequenced was PBMCs, taken from a glioma patient whose treatment included an IDH1 peptide vaccine. The chain recombines TRBV12-2 with TRBJ1-1. TRBV12-2 is deemed a pseudogene. CDR3 loop: CASHCSEPNTEAFF. CDR3 coding DNA: TGTGCAAGTCATTGTAGCGAACCGAACACTGAAGCTTTCTTT.